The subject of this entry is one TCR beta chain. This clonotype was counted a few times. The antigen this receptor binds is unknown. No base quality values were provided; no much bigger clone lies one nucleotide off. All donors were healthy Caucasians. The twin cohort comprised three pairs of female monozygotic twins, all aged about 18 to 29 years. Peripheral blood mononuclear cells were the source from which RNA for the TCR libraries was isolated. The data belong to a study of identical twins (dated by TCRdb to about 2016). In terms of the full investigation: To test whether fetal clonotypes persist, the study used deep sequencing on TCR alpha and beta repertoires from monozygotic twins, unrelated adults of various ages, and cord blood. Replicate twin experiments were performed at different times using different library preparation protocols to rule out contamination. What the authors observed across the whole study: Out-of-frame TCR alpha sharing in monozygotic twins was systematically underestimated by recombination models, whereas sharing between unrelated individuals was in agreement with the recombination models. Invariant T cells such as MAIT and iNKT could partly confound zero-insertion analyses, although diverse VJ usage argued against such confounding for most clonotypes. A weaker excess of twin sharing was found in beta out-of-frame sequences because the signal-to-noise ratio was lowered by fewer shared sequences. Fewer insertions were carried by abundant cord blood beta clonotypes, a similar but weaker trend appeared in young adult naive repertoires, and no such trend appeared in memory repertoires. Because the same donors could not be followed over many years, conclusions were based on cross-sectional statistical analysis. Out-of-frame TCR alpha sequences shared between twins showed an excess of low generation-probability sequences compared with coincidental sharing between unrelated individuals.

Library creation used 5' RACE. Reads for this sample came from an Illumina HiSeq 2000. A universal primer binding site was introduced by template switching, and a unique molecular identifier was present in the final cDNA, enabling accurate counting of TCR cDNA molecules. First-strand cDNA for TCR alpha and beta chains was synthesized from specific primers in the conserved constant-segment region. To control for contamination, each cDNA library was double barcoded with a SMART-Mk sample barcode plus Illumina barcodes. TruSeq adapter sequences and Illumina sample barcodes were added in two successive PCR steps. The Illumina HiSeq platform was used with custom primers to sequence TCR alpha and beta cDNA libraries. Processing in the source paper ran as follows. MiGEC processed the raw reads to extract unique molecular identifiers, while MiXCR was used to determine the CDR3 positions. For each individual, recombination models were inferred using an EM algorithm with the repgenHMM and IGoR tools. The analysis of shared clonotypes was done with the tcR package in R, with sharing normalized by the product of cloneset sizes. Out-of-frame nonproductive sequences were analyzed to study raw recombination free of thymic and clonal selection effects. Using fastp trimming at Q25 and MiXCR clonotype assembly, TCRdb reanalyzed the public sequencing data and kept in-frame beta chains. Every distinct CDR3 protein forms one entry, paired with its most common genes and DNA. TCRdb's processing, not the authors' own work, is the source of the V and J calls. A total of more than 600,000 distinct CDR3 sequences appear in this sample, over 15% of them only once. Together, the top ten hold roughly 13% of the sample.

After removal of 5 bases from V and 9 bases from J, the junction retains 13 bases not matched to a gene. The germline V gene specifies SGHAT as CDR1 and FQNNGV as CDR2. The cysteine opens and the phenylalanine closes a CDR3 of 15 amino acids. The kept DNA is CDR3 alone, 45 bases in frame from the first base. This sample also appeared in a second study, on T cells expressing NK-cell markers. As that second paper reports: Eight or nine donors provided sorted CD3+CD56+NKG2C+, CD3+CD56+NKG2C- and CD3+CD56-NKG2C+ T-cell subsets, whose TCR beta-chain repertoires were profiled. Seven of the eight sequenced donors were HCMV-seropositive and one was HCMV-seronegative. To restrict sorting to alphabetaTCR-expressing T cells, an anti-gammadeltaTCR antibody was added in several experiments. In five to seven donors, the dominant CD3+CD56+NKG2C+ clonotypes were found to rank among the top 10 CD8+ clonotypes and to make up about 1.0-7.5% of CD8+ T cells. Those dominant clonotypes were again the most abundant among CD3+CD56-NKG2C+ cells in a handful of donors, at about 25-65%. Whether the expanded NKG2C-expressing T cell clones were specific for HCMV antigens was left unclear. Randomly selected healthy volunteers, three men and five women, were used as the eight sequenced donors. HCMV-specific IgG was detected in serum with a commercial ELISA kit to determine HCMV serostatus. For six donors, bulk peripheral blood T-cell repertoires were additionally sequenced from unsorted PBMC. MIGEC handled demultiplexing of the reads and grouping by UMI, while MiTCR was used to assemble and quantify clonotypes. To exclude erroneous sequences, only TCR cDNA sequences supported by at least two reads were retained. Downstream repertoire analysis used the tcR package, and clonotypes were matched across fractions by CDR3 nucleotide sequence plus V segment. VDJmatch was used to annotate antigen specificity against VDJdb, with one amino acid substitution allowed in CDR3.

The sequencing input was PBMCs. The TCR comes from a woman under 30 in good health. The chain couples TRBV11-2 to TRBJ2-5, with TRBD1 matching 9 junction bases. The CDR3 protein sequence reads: CASSPRTGARLPQYF. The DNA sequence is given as TGTGCCAGCAGCCCCCGGACAGGGGCCCGACTGCCCCAGTACTTC. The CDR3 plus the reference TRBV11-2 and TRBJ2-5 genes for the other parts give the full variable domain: EAGVAQSPRYKIIEKRQSVAFWCNPISGHATLYWYQQILGQGPKLLIQFQNNGVVDDSQLPKDRFSAERLKGVDSTLKIQPAKLEDSAVYLCASSPRTGARLPQYFGPGTRLLVL.